The present TCR beta chain was sequenced within a study of vaccination and CD4 T cells after COVID-19 (dated by TCRdb to 2022 to 2024). At the level of the whole study: Convalescent patients had a positive SARS-CoV-2 result on nasal swab PCR, and of these patients, some ten had mild disease and one had severe disease. In the convalescent cohort there were six males and four females, among whom were two Hispanic individuals, seven Caucasians, two Asians and one multiracial person. The spike-specific CD4+ TCR repertoire was compared before and after mRNA vaccination in approximately 9 COVID-19 convalescent patients and several infection-naive healthy vaccine recipients. Post-COVID blood samples were collected from convalescent patients a median of approximately 100 days after diagnosis, with a range of roughly 35 to 170 days. The cultures were stimulated with overlapping spike peptide pools from SARS-CoV-2 and from the common cold coronaviruses HCoV-NL63, HCoV-OC43 and HCoV-229E. As controls, cultures received a CEFX viral epitope pool (the positive control), an HIV-1 Nef peptide pool (the negative control), or no peptide at all. Each participant got two doses of either the Pfizer-BioNTech BNT162b2 vaccine (n=8) or the Moderna mRNA-1273 vaccine (n=2). The time from the second vaccine dose to post-vaccine blood sampling had a median of roughly 70 days and ranged from about 14 to 241 days.

Trimmed from V: 3 bases; trimmed from J: 5 bases; junction bases lacking a gene match: 6. The CDR3 runs 16 residues from the cysteine to the phenylalanine. CDR3 DNA is the only sequence kept; it has 48 bases, read in frame from the first base. According to the germline V gene (reference sequence), CDR1 reads LNHNV and CDR2 reads YYDKDF. This clonotype was detected a few times. Its antigen remains undetermined. No base qualities exist here, and no much larger clone lies one base off it. The sample's treatment or condition label, in plain terms: approximately 9-day PBMC culture with coronavirus spike peptide pools or control peptides (ViraFEST assay). To expand antigen-specific T cells with peptide pools and then pick out the expanded clonotypes through TCR sequencing, the study relied on the ViraFEST assay. Positive SARS-CoV-2 PCR tests in the convalescent patients dated from March to December 2020, before Alpha, Beta and Delta variants emerged in the United States. Over 1.5 million PBMCs per well were cultured in IMDM with 5% human AB serum and about 9.2 IU/ml IL-2, plus 10 ug/ml peptide pools. On days 3 and 7, half of the culture medium was replaced with fresh IL-2-containing medium. Once the cells had been in culture for about 10 days, the EasySep CD4+ T cell isolation kit was used to isolate CD4+ T cells by negative selection. Ficoll-Paque Plus gradient centrifugation was used to isolate PBMCs from whole blood, and the isolated PBMCs were then either used fresh or cryopreserved at -140C. Culture conditions were generally each tested in triplicate wells.

The library was made by PCR. DNA from cultured CD4+ T cells was subjected to TCR sequencing with the Oncomine TCR Beta short-read assay at the Johns Hopkins FTIC core. Genomic DNA was extracted from the cultured CD4+ T cells with the QIAamp micro DNA kit. The Oncomine TCR Beta libraries from cultured CD4+ T cells were pooled using unique dual indexes and then sequenced on an Illumina iSeq 100. Per the authors' processing: Non-productive sequences were removed, and CDR3s that did not start with C, did not end with F or W, or were shorter than 7 amino acids were discarded. Antigen-specific clonotypes were identified using the MANAFEST web application through comparison of peptide-stimulated wells with reference and other culture wells. To be called positive, a clone needed an FDR below 0.05, an odds ratio above 5, and a productive frequency above 0.1% in at least two of three replicate wells. Cross-reactive clonotypes were defined as significantly expanded in both SARS-CoV-2 spike wells and at least one common cold coronavirus spike condition. CDR3 homology was assessed with Levenshtein distances (stringdist) and unrooted phylogenetic trees (ape) in R version 3.6.1. The public reads were reprocessed in TCRdb via fastp at Q25 and MiXCR, keeping in-frame beta chains. Records with the same CDR3 protein are collapsed into one entry carrying the most frequent genes and DNA. These V and J calls originate from TCRdb's pipeline instead of the authors' own analysis. Across this sample there are approximately 17,000 distinct CDR3 sequences, with 54% seen only once. The leading ten clones occupy less than 20% of the sample.

The investigation overall reported the following: In convalescent patients, nearly all vaccine-specific clones (304 of 307) were found to be mono-reactive for SARS-CoV-2 spike rather than cross-reactive with common cold coronaviruses. In convalescent patients, a median roughly 87% of post-vaccine SARS-CoV-2-reactive clones were detected only after vaccination, suggesting vaccine-specific priming. An increase in the median number of SARS-CoV-2-reactive clonotypes from 20 to 25 after infection to roughly 38 after vaccination was observed, but the change was not found to be significant. Relatively few convalescent patients were included in the study, and early timepoints after natural infection were not analyzed.

The receptor was isolated from a human donor who had recovered from COVID-19. The sequencing here drew on CD4+ T cells from blood, cultured in vitro, taken before SARS-CoV-2 vaccination. Rearrangement joined TRBV15 to TRBJ2-2; 10 middle bases align to TRBD2. The DNA sequence is as follows: TGTGCCACCAGCAGTCTAGCGGGAGCTCGGACCGGGGAGCTGTTTTTT. This sequence encodes CATSSLAGARTGELFF.